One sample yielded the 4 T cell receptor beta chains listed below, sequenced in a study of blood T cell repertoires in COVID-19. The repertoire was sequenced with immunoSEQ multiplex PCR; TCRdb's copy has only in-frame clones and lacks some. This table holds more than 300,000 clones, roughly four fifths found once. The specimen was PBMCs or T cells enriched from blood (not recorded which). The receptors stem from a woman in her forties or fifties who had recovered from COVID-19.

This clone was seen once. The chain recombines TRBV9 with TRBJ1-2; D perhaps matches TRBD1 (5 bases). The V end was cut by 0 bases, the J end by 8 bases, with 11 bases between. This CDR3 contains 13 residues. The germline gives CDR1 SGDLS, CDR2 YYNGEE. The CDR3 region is CASSVDGREGYTF. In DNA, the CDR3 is TGTGCCAGCAGCGTAGACGGCAGGGAAGGCTACACCTTC.

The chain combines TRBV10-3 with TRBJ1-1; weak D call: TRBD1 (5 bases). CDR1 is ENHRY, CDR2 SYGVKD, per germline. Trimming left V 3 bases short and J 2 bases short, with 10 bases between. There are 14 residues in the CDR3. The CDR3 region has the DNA TGTGCCATCAGTGAAGACAGATCCAACACTGAAGCTTTCTTT. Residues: CAISEDRSNTEAFF.

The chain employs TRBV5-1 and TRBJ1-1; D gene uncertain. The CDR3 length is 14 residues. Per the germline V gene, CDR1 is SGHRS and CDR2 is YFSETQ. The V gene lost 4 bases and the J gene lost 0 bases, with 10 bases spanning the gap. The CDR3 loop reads CASSGPGLNTEAFF. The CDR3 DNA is TGCGCCAGCAGCGGTCCTGGGCTGAACACTGAAGCTTTCTTT.

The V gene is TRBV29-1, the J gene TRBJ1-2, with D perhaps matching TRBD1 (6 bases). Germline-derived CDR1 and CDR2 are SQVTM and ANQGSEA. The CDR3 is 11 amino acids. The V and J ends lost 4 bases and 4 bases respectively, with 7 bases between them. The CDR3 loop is CSVVTGYGYTF. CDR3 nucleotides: TGCAGCGTTGTGACAGGCTATGGCTACACCTTC.